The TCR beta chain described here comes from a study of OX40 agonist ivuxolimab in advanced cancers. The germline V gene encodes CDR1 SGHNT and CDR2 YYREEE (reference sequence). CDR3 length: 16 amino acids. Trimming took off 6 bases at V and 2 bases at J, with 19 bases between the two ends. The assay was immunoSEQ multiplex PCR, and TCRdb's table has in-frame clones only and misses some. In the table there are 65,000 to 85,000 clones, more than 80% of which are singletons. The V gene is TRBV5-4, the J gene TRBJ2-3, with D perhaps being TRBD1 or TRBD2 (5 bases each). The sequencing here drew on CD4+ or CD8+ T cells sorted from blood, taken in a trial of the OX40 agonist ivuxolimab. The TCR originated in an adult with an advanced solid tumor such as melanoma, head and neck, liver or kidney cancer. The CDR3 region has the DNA TGTGCCAGCACCCCCTCAGGGACCCTCCCCACAGATACGCAGTATTTT. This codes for CASTPSGTLPTDTQYF.